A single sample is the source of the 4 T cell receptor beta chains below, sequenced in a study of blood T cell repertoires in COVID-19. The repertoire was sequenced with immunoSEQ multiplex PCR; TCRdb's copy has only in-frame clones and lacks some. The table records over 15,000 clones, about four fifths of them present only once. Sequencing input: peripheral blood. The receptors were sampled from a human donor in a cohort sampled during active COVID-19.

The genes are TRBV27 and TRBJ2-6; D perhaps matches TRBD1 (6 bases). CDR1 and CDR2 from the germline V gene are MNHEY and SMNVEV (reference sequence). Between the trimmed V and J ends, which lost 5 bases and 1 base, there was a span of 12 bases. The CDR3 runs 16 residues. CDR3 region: CASSLQTGSGANVLTF. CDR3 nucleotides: TGTGCCAGCAGTCTCCAAACAGGGTCTGGGGCCAACGTCCTGACTTTC.

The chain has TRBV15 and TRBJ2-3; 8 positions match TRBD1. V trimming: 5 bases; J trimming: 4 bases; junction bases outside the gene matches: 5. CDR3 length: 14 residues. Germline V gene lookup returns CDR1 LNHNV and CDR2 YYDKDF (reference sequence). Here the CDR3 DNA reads TGTGCCACCAGCCACATACAGGGGGCAGATACGCAGTATTTT. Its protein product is CATSHIQGADTQYF.

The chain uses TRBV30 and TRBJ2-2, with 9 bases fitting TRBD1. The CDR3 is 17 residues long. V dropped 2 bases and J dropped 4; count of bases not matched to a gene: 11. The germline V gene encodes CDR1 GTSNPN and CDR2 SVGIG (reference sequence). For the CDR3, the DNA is TGTGCCTGGAGTCCACAGGGAGGACAGGGGAGCACCGGGGAGCTGTTTTTT. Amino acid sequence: CAWSPQGGQGSTGELFF.

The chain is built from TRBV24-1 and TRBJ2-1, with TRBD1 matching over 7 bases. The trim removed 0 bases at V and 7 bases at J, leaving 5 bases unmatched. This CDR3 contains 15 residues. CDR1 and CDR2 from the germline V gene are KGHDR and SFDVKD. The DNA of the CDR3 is TGTGCCACCAGTGATTTGGTGGGACAGCCTAATGAGCAGTTCTTC. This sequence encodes CATSDLVGQPNEQFF.